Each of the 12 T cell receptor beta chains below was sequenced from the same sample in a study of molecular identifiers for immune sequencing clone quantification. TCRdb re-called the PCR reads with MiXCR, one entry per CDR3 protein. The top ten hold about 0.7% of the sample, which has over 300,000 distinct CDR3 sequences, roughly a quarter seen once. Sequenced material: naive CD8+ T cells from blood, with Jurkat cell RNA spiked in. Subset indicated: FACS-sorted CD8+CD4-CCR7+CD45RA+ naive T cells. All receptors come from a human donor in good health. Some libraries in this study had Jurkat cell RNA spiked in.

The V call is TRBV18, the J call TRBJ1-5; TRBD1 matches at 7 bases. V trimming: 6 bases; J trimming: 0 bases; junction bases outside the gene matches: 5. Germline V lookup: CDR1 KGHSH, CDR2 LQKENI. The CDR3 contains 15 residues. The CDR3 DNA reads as TGTGCCAGCTCTCGGGACAGAGATAGCAATCAGCCCCAGCATTTT. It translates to CASSRDRDSNQPQHF.

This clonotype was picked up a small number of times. As DNA, the CDR3 is TGTGCCAGCAGTTTAGCGAGGACCTACAATGAGCAGTTCTTC. Translating gives CASSLARTYNEQFF. The rearrangement joins TRBV12-3 or TRBV12-4 to TRBJ2-1; D not resolved. The V end lost 0 bases, the J end lost 2 bases, and 5 bases lay between the germline ends. This CDR3 spans 14 amino acids.

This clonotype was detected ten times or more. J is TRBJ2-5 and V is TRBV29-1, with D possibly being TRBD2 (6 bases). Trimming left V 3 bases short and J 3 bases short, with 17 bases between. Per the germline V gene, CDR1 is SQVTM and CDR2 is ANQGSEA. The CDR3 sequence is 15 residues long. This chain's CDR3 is CSVEEAGKAEETQYF. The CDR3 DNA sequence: TGCAGCGTTGAGGAGGCGGGGAAGGCGGAAGAGACCCAGTACTTC.

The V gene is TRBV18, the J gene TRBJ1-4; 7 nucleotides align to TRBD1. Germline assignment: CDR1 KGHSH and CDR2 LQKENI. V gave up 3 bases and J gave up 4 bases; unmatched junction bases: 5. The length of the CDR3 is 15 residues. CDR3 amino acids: CASSPPGTDNEKLFF. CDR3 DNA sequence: TGTGCCAGCTCACCCCCCGGGACAGATAATGAAAAACTGTTTTTT.

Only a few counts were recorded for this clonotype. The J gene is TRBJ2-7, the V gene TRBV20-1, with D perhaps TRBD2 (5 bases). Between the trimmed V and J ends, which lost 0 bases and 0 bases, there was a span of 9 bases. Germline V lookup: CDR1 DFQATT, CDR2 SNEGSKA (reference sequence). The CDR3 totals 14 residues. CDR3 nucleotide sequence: TGCAGTGCTAGAGATGGGAGCAACTCCTACGAGCAGTACTTC. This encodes CSARDGSNSYEQYF.

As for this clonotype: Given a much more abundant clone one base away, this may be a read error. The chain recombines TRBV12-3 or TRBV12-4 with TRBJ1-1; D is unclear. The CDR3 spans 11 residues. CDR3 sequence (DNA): TGTGCCAGCAGCTACGACCGGGAAGCTTGCTTT. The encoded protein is CASSYDREACF.

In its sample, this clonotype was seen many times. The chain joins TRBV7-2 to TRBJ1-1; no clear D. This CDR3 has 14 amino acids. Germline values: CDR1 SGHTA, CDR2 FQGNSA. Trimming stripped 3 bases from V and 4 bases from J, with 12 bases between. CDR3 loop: CASSFYPVGTEAFF. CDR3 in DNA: TGTGCCAGCAGCTTCTACCCTGTAGGCACTGAAGCTTTCTTT.

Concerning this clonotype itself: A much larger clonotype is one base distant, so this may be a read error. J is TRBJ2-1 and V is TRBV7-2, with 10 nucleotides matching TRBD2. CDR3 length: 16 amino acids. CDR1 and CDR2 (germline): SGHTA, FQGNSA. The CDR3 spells CASSLGAGGLLNEQSF. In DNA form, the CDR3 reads TGTGCCAGCAGCTTAGGAGCGGGGGGGCTACTCAATGAGCAGTCCTTC.

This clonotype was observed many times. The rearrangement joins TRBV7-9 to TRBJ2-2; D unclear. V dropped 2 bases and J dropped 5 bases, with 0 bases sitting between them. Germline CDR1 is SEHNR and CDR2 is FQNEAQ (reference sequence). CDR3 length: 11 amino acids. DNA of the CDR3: TGTGCCAGCAGCTTAACCGGGGAGCTGTTTTTT. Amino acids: CASSLTGELFF.

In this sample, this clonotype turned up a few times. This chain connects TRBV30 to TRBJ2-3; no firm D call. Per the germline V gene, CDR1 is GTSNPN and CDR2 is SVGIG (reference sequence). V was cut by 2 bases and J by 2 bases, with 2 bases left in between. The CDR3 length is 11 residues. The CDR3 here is CAWSPTDTQYF. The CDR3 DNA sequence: TGTGCCTGGAGTCCCACAGATACGCAGTATTTT.

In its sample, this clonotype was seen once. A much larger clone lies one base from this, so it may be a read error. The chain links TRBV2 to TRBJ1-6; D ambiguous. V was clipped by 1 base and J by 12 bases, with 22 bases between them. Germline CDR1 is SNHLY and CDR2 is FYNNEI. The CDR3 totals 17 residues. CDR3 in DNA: TGTGCCAGCAGTGAAGAGTCTAGGGCAGCCTTATCCTTACCCCTCCACTTT. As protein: CASSEESRAALSLPLHF.

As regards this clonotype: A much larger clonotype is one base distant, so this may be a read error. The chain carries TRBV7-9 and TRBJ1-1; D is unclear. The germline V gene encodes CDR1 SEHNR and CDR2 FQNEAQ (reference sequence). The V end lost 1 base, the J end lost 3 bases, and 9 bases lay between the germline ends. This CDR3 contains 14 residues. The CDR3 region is CASSLVQLHTEAFF. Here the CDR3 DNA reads TGTGCCAGCAGCTTAGTTCAGTTGCACACTGAAGCTTTCTTT. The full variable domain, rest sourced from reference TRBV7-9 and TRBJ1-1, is DTGVSQNPRHKITKRGQNVTFRCDPISEHNRLYWYRQTLGQGPEFLTYFQNEAQLEKSRLLSDRFSAERPKGSFSTLEIQRTEQGDSAMYLCASSLVQLHTEAFFGQGTRLTVV.